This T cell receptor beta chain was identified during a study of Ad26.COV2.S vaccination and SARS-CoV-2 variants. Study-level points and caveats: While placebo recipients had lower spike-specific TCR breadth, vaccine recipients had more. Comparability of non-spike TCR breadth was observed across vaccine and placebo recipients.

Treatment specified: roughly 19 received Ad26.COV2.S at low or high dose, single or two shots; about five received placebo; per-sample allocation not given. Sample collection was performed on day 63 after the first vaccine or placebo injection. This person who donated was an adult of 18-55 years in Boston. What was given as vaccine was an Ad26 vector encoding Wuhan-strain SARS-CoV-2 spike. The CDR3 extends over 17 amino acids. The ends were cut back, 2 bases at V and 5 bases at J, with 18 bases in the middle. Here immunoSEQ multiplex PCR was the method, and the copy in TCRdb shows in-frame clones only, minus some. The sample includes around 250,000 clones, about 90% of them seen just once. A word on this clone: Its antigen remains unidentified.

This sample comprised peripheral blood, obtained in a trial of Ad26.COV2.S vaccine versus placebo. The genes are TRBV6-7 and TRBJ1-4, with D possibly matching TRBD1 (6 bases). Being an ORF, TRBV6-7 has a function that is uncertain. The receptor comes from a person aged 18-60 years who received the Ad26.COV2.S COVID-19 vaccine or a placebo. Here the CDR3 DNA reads TGTGCCAGCAGTTACCCCCCTCGACAGGCTTCAAATGAAAAACTGTTTTTT. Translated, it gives CASSYPPRQASNEKLFF.